The sequence of this T cell receptor beta chain was determined in a study of cytomegalovirus exposure and HLA in healthy donors. Across the study: Assignment to the Caucasian-associated ancestry cluster applied to around 76% of the approximately 380 genotyped donors. Findings and caveats of the study: An ancestry cluster, one associated with Asian ancestry, reportedly showed fewer N-insertions than the approximately 650-donor mean in a later analysis. Reported performance of the classifier showed diagnosis of cytomegalovirus status with high specificity and sensitivity. Further analysis was carried out later, and it showed several of the most significant clusters appearing linked to common viral pathogens.

Germline CDR1 and CDR2: SGHRS and YFSETQ. The CDR3 extends over 15 amino acids. Between the trimmed V and J ends, which lost 3 bases and 0 bases, there was a span of 12 bases. PCR primers comprised 60 Vbeta and 13 Jbeta primers. Libraries were prepared by immunoSEQ multiplex PCR; TCRdb keeps only in-frame clonotypes and omits some of them. The data hold approximately 120,000 clones, with about 10% observed a single time. Worth noting for this clone: Its antigen remains unknown.

The specimen was PBMCs. This receptor was taken from a woman in her late teens or twenties in good health and CMV-seropositive. The chain uses TRBV5-1 and TRBJ2-5, with D maybe TRBD2 (5 bases). The CDR3 here is CASSSYPGNQETQYF. Here the CDR3 DNA reads TGCGCCAGCAGCTCCTACCCCGGGAACCAAGAGACCCAGTACTTC.